This entry lists 21 T cell receptor beta chains sequenced from one sample in a study of metastatic and nonmetastatic thyroid tumors. Through MiXCR, TCRdb re-clonotyped the PCR reads. The sample gives 20,000 to 25,000 clones, less than 20% of which show up once; around a fifth is in the top ten. Among the patients, none had received any treatment before thyroid surgery. Sequenced input: blood. The receptors were gathered from a female donor with papillary thyroid cancer or a benign thyroid nodule (not recorded which). Some clones in this sample may be carry-over from other donors' samples.

Many counts were recorded for this clone. The chain carries TRBV30 and TRBJ2-7; D possibly uses TRBD1 or TRBD2 (5 bases each). Germline V gene data show CDR1 as GTSNPN and CDR2 as SVGIG (reference sequence). Trimming stripped 4 bases from V and 2 bases from J, with 12 bases between. The CDR3 length is 13 residues. The CDR3 spells CAWTPGTAYEQYF. The CDR3 coding sequence is TGTGCCTGGACCCCTGGGACGGCCTACGAGCAGTACTTC.

This clone occurred many times. This chain connects TRBV5-6 to TRBJ2-3, with D maybe TRBD1 (5 bases). The CDR3 has 14 residues. The germline V gene encodes CDR1 SGHDT and CDR2 YYEEEE. V was clipped by 2 bases and J by 0 bases, with 7 bases between them. In DNA, the CDR3 is TGTGCCAGCAGCTTCGGACATAGCACAGATACGCAGTATTTT. This gives the protein CASSFGHSTDTQYF.

The chain has TRBV28 and TRBJ2-5; no definite D call. The CDR3 has 14 residues. V was clipped by 7 bases and J by 5 bases, with 17 bases between them. Germline CDR1 reads MDHEN; CDR2 reads SYDVKM. The DNA of the CDR3 is TGTGCCAGCAATCCACGCTTCTTGTGGGAGACCCAGTACTTC. Translated, it gives CASNPRFLWETQYF.

Ten or more counts support this clone. The chain recombines TRBV12-3 or TRBV12-4 with TRBJ1-2, with D hard to call. Trimming left V 5 bases short and J 7 bases short, with 17 bases between. The CDR3 is 14 amino acids. CDR3 nucleotides: TGTGCCAGCAGTCCGGAACAGAGCGTGGGTGGCTACACCTTC. Translated: CASSPEQSVGGYTF.

This clone was counted at least ten times. V usage is TRBV2 and J usage is TRBJ2-4, with D maybe TRBD1 (5 bases). There are 13 residues in the CDR3. The V gene lost 5 bases and the J gene lost 5 bases, with 10 bases spanning the gap. Germline CDR1 reads SNHLY; CDR2 reads FYNNEI. The CDR3 here is CASSPGIQNIQYF. CDR3 nucleotides: TGTGCCAGCAGTCCAGGGATTCAAAACATTCAGTACTTC.

By its share, this clone is medium-sized. The chain uses TRBV2 and TRBJ2-2; 8 bases match TRBD1. This CDR3 has 15 residues. The ends lost 7 bases at V and 4 bases at J; junction bases unmatched: 8. The germline V gene has CDR1 SNHLY and CDR2 FYNNEI. CDR3 bases: TGTGCCAGCAACCGGGACAGGAGCATCACCGGGGAGCTGTTTTTT. Translating it yields CASNRDRSITGELFF. Combining the CDR3 with reference TRBV2 and TRBJ2-2 gives the whole variable domain EPEVTQTPSHQVTQMGQEVILRCVPISNHLYFYWYRQILGQKVEFLVSFYNNEISEKSEIFDDQFSVERPDGSNFTLKIRSTKLEDSAMYFCASNRDRSITGELFFGEGSRLTVL.

This clone was detected ten times or more. The V call is TRBV20-1, the J call TRBJ1-3, with 8 bases aligning to TRBD1. V lost 4 bases and J lost 3; bases outside the gene matches: 8. The germline CDR1 and CDR2 sequences are DFQATT and SNEGSKA (reference sequence). The CDR3 contains 15 residues. The CDR3 loop reads CSATPDRVVGNTIYF. Here the CDR3 DNA reads TGCAGTGCTACACCGGACAGGGTTGTTGGAAACACCATATATTTT.

Regarding this clone: This may stem from a read error, because a much larger clone lies one nucleotide away. The chain is built from TRBV28 and TRBJ1-1; no clear D. CDR1 and CDR2 (germline): MDHEN, SYDVKM. The ends were cut back, 6 bases at V and 0 bases at J, with 5 bases in the middle. This CDR3 region has 12 residues. The CDR3 loop is CASRAVNTEAFF. CDR3 DNA sequence: TGTGCCAGCAGGGCGGTGAACACTGAAGCTTTCTTT.

In this sample, this clone turned up many times. The CDR3 is CASSLAAVPGYTF. In nucleotides, the CDR3 is TGTGCCAGCTCTCTCGCCGCCGTACCCGGCTACACCTTC. The J gene is TRBJ1-2, the V gene TRBV12-3 or TRBV12-4; D not resolved. CDR3 length equals 13 residues. Trimming took off 8 bases at V and 8 bases at J, with 18 bases between the two ends.

This clone was seen repeatedly, ten times or more. The chain links TRBV20-1 to TRBJ1-1; no clear D. Germline CDR1 DFQATT, CDR2 SNEGSKA (reference sequence). V was clipped by 4 bases and J by 1 base, with 13 bases between them. CDR3 size: 14 residues. Here the CDR3 reads CSATPAVWNTEAFF. The CDR3 DNA is TGCAGTGCTACCCCAGCGGTATGGAACACTGAAGCTTTCTTT.

In this sample, this clone turned up many times. The V gene is TRBV2, the J gene TRBJ2-2; 9 positions agree with TRBD2. V shed 4 bases and J 5 bases; nucleotides not matched to a gene: 2. This CDR3 contains 14 residues. Germline-derived CDR1 and CDR2 are SNHLY and FYNNEI. Here the CDR3 DNA reads TGTGCCAGCAGTGGCGGGAGGGGAACCGGGGAGCTGTTTTTT. Its translation is CASSGGRGTGELFF.

Concerning this clone itself: Other nucleotide sequences from this sample produce the same CDR3. The V and J genes are TRBV14 and TRBJ2-7; D perhaps matches TRBD2 (6 bases). Germline-derived CDR1 and CDR2 are SGHDN and FVKESK. Trimming shortened V by 6 bases and J by 6 bases, and 18 bases separated the two germline ends. The CDR3 is 14 residues long. CDR3 loop: CASRHAGGPGEQYF. In DNA form, the CDR3 reads TGTGCCAGCAGGCATGCCGGAGGGCCCGGCGAGCAGTACTTC.

This clone is judged medium-sized. The V gene is TRBV6-2 or TRBV6-3, the J gene TRBJ2-7, with no clear D. The CDR3 consists of 14 residues. Trimming removed 2 bases at V and 5 bases at J, with 13 bases between. Per germline, CDR1 MNHEY and CDR2 SVGEGT. CDR3 loop: CASSYGQPVDEQYF. CDR3 nucleotides: TGTGCCAGCAGTTACGGGCAGCCGGTTGACGAGCAGTACTTC.

This clone was recorded many times. The chain joins TRBV14 to TRBJ2-3; no clear D gene. V lost 0 bases, J lost 0 bases, and 7 bases lay in between. The CDR3 length is 15 residues. Germline loops: CDR1 SGHDN, CDR2 FVKESK. CDR3 bases: TGTGCCAGCAGCCAAGATTGGCGTAGCACAGATACGCAGTATTTT. It codes for CASSQDWRSTDTQYF.

This clone was counted at least ten times. The chain carries TRBV14 and TRBJ1-1; 8 bases map to TRBD1. CDR1 is SGHDN, CDR2 FVKESK, per germline. Trimming took 6 bases from V and 4 from J; bases not matched to a gene: 10. The CDR3 is 15 amino acids. CDR3 sequence reads: CASSRDRPPFTEAFF. The DNA of the CDR3 is TGTGCCAGCAGTCGGGACAGGCCCCCGTTCACTGAAGCTTTCTTT.

This chain links TRBV7-8 with TRBJ1-1, with 7 bases fitting TRBD1. Germline V gene sequence: CDR1 SGHVS, CDR2 FQNEAQ. The V and J ends lost 5 bases and 6 bases, in that order; junction bases with no gene match: 21. The CDR3 has 18 amino acids. CDR3 amino acids: CASSPAGGTRGRVPEAFF. CDR3 sequence (DNA): TGTGCCAGCAGCCCGGCAGGGGGAACGCGAGGTAGAGTCCCTGAAGCTTTCTTT.

The chain uses TRBV5-6 and TRBJ1-2, with D uncertain. Germline lookup yields CDR1 SGHDT and CDR2 YYEEEE. V was pared by 0 bases and J by 0 bases, with 9 bases between. The CDR3 is 15 residues long. The CDR3 is CASSLEGRTNYGYTF. CDR3 DNA sequence: TGTGCCAGCAGCTTGGAGGGCAGAACTAACTATGGCTACACCTTC.

This clone is labeled medium-sized. This chain links TRBV6-1 with TRBJ1-5; 7 bases match TRBD1. In germline, CDR1 is MNHNS, CDR2 SASEGT. This CDR3 contains 15 residues. Germline trimming cut 8 bases from V and 3 bases from J; bases unmatched to any gene: 10. In DNA, the CDR3 is TGTGCCAGCCACCAGGGGACAGAAAACAATCAGCCCCAGCATTTT. Protein: CASHQGTENNQPQHF.

Only a few counts were recorded for this clone. The J gene is TRBJ2-1, the V gene TRBV6-5, with D possibly matching TRBD2 (6 bases). V lost 2 bases, J lost 8 bases, and 19 bases lay in between. This CDR3 contains 16 residues. Germline loops: CDR1 MNHEY, CDR2 SVGAGI. Here the CDR3 reads CASSYKGIGGVDEQFF. In nucleotides, the CDR3 is TGTGCCAGCAGTTACAAGGGGATAGGCGGGGTAGATGAGCAGTTCTTC.

The table lists this clone with a few counts. This CDR3 reads CAIKRDGLYYGYTF. The CDR3 bases are TGTGCCATCAAACGGGACGGCCTTTACTATGGCTACACCTTC. The chain employs TRBV10-3 and TRBJ1-2; TRBD1 is a possible D gene (5 bases). The V gene lost 7 bases and the J gene lost 3 bases, with 15 bases spanning the gap. The CDR3 is made up of 14 amino acids. CDR1 and CDR2 from the germline V gene are ENHRY and SYGVKD.

By share, this clone counts as medium-sized. The rearrangement uses TRBV27 and TRBJ2-7, with D perhaps being TRBD1 or TRBD2 (6 bases each). CDR1 and CDR2 from the germline V gene are MNHEY and SMNVEV (reference sequence). V was trimmed by 1 base and J by 2 bases, leaving 9 bases between them. This CDR3 contains 14 residues. In DNA, the CDR3 is TGTGCCAGCAGTTTATGGGGGGCTACCTACGAGCAGTACTTC. Protein sequence: CASSLWGATYEQYF.